Each of the 5 T cell receptor beta chains below was sequenced from the same sample in a study of blood T cell repertoires in COVID-19 (dated by TCRdb to the early 2020s). The method was the immunoSEQ multiplex PCR assay. TCRdb carries this immuneACCESS record with in-frame sequences only. Its versions omit some clonotypes, under half of them owing to an unresolved V gene in the studies checked, with the rest unexplained. This sample gives tens of thousands of clones in total; 89% of them show up just once. The top ten constitute 1.6% of the sample. The sample was peripheral blood. The source of these receptors is a man aged 55 to 70 with acute or convalescent COVID-19.

The V call is TRBV4-1, the J call TRBJ1-5, with 11 bases identical to TRBD1. Germline-derived CDR1 and CDR2 are MGHRA and YSYEKL. This CDR3 is built from 15 residues. V shed 1 base and J 7 bases; nucleotides not matched to a gene: 3. The DNA of the CDR3 is TGCGCCAGCAGCCAAGCCGGGACAGGGGGACAGCCCCAGCATTTT. This translates into CASSQAGTGGQPQHF.

J is TRBJ1-2 and V is TRBV3-1 (or the pseudogene TRBV3-2), with D uncertain. V was cut by 5 bases and J by 2 bases, with 9 bases left in between. The CDR3 runs to 13 residues. The germline V gene has CDR1 LGHDT and CDR2 YNNKEL (reference sequence). Written as DNA, the CDR3 is TGTGCCAGCAGCAAACGAAGCAACTATGGCTACACCTTC. Its protein product is CASSKRSNYGYTF.

The CDR3, as DNA: TGTGCCAGCATGGGGACAGGGAACACTGAAGCTTTCTTT. As protein: CASMGTGNTEAFF. The chain recombines TRBV6-5 with TRBJ1-1; 8 bases line up with TRBD1. CDR3 size: 13 residues. Trimming cost V 7 bases and J 1 base; bases outside gene matches: 2. Germline CDR1 and CDR2: MNHEY and SVGAGI.

This clone was observed a single time. V and J are TRBV29-1 and TRBJ2-3, with D perhaps matching TRBD1 or TRBD2 (5 bases each). Germline loops: CDR1 SQVTM, CDR2 ANQGSEA. Trimming took off 7 bases at V and 4 bases at J, with 15 bases between the two ends. The CDR3 contains 13 residues. The CDR3 sequence: CSAEDTWADTQYF. CDR3 nucleotides: TGCAGCGCGGAGGACACCTGGGCAGATACGCAGTATTTT.

The chain recombines TRBV5-1 with TRBJ1-1, with 7 nucleotides matching TRBD1. Trimming took 0 bases from V and 5 from J; bases not matched to a gene: 4. The germline V gene encodes CDR1 SGHRS and CDR2 YFSETQ. This CDR3 is 14 amino acids long. CDR3 amino acids: CASSLGTGWTEAFF. In DNA form, the CDR3 reads TGCGCCAGCAGCTTGGGGACAGGATGGACTGAAGCTTTCTTT.